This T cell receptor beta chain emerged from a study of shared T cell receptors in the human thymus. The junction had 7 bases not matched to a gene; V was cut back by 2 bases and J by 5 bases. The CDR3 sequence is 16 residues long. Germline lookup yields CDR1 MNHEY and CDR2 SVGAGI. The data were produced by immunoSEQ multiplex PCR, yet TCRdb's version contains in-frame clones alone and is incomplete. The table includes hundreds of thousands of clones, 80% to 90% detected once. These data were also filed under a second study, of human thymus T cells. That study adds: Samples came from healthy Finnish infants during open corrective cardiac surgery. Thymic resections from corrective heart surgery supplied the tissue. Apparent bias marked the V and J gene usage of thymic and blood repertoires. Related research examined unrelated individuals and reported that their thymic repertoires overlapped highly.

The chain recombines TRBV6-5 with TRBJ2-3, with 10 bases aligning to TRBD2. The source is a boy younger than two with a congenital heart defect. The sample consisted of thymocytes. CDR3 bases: TGTGCCAGCAGTTACCTCAGCGGGGGGGCCGGAGATACGCAGTATTTT. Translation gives CASSYLSGGAGDTQYF.